Only a few counts were recorded for the clone carrying this TCR beta chain. The source of the sample is a study of blood T cell repertoires in COVID-19. Study at large: Spain, Italy and the United States supplied samples that represented acute and convalescent COVID-19. Sources were T cells, B-cell-depleted T cells, or PBMCs; the material itself was cDNA or gDNA.

This CDR3 has 18 residues. Germline V gene sequence: CDR1 MGHRA, CDR2 YSYEKL. After removal of 4 bases from V and 1 base from J, the junction contained 5 bases not matched to a gene. Authors' data handling: By means of reference gene primer amplification, nucleated cell counts were estimated. The repertoire was sequenced with immunoSEQ multiplex PCR; TCRdb's copy has only in-frame clones and lacks some. From that table come the V and J calls and clone size; the DNA was used to work out D and trimming. This sample has 450,000 or so clones; roughly nine tenths occur once, and the top ten carry 0.7% to 1%. Seattle's cohort entered during active infection and was followed longitudinally.

The source is a man between 18 and 29 years old with COVID-19, enrolled during active disease. The sequencing sample was made of peripheral blood. This chain joins TRBV4-1 and TRBJ2-2, with 14 bases matching TRBD2. For the CDR3, the DNA is TGCGCCAGCAGCCGACTAGCGGGAGGGTTGGGGAACACCGGGGAGCTGTTTTTT. This translates into CASSRLAGGLGNTGELFF.